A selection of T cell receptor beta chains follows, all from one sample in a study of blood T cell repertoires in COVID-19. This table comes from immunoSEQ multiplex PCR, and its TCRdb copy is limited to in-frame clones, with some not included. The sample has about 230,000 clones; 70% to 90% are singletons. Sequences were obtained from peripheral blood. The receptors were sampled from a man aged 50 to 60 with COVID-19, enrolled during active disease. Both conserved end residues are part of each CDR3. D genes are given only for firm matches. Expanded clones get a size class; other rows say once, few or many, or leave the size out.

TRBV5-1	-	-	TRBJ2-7	TGCGCCAGCAGCCTTGGACACACGAGCTCCTACGAGCAGTACTTC	CASSLGHTSSYEQYF
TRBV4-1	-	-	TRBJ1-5	TGCGCCAGCAGCCAGGCTTATAAGGGGTACAATCAGCCCCAGCATTTT	CASSQAYKGYNQPQHF
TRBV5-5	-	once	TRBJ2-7	TGTGCCAGCAGCTCCGTCCGGGAATCCTACGAGCAGTACTTC	CASSSVRESYEQYF
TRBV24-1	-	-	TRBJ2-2	TGTGCCACCTCGCCCCGGCAGGGACAGAACACCGGGGAGCTGTTTTTT	CATSPRQGQNTGELFF
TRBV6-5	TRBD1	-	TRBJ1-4	TGTGCCAGCAGGTCTAGGGGGCGTGGGAATGAAAAACTGTTTTTT	CASRSRGRGNEKLFF
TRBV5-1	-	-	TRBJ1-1	TGCGCCAGCAGCTTACAGGGTGGGGGCACTGAAGCTTTCTTT	CASSLQGGGTEAFF
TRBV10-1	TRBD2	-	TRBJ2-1	TGCGCCAGCAGTCTGAGCGGGGGGCCCTACAATGAGCAGTTCTTC	CASSLSGGPYNEQFF
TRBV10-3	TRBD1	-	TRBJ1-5	TGTGCCATCAAGGACAGGGATGAACAGCCCCAGCATTTT	CAIKDRDEQPQHF
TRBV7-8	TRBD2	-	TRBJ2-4	TGTGCCAGCAGCTTGGGGACTAGCGGGAGAGTGGGGTATGTTCAGTACTTC	CASSLGTSGRVGYVQYF
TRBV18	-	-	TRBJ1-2	TGTGCCAGCTCACAACAGGGAAACTATGGCTACACCTTC	CASSQQGNYGYTF